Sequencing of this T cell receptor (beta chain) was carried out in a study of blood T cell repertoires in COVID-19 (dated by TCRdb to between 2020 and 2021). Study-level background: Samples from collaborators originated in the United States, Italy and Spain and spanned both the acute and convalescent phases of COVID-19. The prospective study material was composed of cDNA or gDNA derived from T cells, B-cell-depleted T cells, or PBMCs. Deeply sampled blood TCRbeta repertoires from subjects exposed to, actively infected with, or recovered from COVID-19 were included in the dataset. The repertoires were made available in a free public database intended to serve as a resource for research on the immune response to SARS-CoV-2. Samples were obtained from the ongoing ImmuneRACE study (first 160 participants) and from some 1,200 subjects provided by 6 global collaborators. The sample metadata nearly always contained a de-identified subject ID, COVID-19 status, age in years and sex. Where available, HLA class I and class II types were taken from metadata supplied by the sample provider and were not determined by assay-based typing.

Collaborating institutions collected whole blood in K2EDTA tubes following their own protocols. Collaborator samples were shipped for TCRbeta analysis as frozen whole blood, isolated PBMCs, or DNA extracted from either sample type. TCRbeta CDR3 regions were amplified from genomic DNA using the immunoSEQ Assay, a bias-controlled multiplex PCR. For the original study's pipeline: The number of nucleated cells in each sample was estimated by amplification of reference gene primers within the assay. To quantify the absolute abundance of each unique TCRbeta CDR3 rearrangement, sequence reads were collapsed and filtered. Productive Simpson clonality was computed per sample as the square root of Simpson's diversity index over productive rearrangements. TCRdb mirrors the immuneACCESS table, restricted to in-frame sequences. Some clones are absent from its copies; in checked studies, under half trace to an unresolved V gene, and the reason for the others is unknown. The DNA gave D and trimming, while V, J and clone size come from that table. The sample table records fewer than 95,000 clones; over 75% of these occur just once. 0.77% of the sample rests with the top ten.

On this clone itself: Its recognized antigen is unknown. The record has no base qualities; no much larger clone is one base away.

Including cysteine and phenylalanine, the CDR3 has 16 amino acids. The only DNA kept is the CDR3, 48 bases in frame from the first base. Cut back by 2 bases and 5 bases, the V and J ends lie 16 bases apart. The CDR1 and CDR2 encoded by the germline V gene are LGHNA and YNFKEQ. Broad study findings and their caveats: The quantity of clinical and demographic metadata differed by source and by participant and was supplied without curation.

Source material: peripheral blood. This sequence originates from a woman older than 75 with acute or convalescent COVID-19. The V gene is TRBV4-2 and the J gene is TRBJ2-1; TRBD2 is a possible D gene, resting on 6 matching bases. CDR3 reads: CASSQFSAGIHNEQFF. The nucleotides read TGTGCCAGCAGCCAATTTTCGGCGGGGATCCACAATGAGCAGTTCTTC.